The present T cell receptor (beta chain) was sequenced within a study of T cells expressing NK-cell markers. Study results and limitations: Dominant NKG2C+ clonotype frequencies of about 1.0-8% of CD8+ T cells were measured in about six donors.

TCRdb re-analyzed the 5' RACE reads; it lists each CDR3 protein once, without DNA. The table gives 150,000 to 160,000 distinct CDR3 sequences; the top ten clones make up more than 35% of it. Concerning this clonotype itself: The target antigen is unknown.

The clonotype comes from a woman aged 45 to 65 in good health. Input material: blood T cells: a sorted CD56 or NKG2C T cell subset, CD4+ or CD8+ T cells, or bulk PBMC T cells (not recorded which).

CDR3 loop: CASSSHSGNEQFF. The chain recombines TRBV27 with TRBJ2-1; TCRdb proposes TRBD2, but this gene call is untestable without DNA. Germline V gene data show CDR1 as MNHEY and CDR2 as SMNVEV (reference sequence). The CDR3 is made up of 13 amino acids.